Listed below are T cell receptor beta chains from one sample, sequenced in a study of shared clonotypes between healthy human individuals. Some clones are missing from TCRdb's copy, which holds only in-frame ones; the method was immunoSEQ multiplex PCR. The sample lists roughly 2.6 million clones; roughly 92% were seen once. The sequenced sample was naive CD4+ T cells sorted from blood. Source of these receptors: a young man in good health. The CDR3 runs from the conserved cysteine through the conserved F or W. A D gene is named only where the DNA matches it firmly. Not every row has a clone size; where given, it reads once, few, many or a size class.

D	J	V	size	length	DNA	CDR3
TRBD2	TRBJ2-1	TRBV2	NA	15	TGTGCCAGCAGGCCCACTAGCGGGGGGACCAATGAGCAGTTCTTC	CASRPTSGGTNEQFF
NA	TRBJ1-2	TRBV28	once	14	TGTGCCAGCAGTTTATCAGGGACGTTTAAAGGCTACACCTTC	CASSLSGTFKGYTF
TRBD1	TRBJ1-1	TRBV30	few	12	TGTGCCTGGAAAGGACAGGGAAGGGCAGCTTTCTTT	CAWKGQGRAAFF
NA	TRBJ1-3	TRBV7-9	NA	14	TGTGCCAGCAGCTTAGACTACTCTGGAAACACCATATATTTT	CASSLDYSGNTIYF
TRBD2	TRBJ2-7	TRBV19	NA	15	TGTGCCAGTAGTATCACTAGCGGGGGGTACTACGAGCAGTACTTC	CASSITSGGYYEQYF
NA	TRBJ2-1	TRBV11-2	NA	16	TGTGCCAGCAGTCCGCGCGGGCTAGCCCCCTACAATGAGCAGTTCTTC	CASSPRGLAPYNEQFF
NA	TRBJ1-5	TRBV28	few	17	TGTGCCAGCAGTGAGGCAGGTGGACCTAATGGCAATCAGCCCCAGCATTTT	CASSEAGGPNGNQPQHF
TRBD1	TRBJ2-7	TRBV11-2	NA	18	TGTGCCAGCAGCTTAGGCCCCTTCCGGGACAGGGGGTCCTACGAGCAGTACTTC	CASSLGPFRDRGSYEQYF
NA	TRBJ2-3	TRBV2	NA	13	TGTGCCAGCACCTGGCAGGGAACAGATACGCAGTATTTT	CASTWQGTDTQYF
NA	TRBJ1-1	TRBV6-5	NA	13	TGTGCCAGCAGTTACCTGCAAAACACTGAAGCTTTCTTT	CASSYLQNTEAFF